This note documents a single T cell receptor (beta chain) sequence. Antigen unknown. The CDR3 length is 16 residues. Trimming left V 5 bases short and J 4 bases short, with 17 bases between. CDR1 and CDR2 (germline): MNHNY, SVGAGI (reference sequence). Every one of the donors was a Caucasian adult that lived in Nashville, Tennessee. TCRdb keeps only in-frame clones here, not all; method: immunoSEQ multiplex PCR. The profile shows millions of clones, 85% to 95% of them singletons. The record originates from a study of shared clonotypes between healthy human individuals. Study conclusions and caveats: Generation probabilities were higher for clonotypes shared across all four sorted-subset donors than for unshared ones. Rarefaction exposed incomplete sorted-subset sequencing despite large depth.

The sequenced sample was naive CD4+ T cells sorted from blood. This sample's subset: CD45RA+ positively selected. This sequence originates from a man in his late teens or twenties in good health. This chain joins TRBV6-6 and TRBJ2-2; D is unresolved. The CDR3 reads CASSTETDRGTGELFF. DNA of the CDR3: TGTGCCAGCAGTACAGAGACCGACCGTGGCACCGGGGAGCTGTTTTTT.